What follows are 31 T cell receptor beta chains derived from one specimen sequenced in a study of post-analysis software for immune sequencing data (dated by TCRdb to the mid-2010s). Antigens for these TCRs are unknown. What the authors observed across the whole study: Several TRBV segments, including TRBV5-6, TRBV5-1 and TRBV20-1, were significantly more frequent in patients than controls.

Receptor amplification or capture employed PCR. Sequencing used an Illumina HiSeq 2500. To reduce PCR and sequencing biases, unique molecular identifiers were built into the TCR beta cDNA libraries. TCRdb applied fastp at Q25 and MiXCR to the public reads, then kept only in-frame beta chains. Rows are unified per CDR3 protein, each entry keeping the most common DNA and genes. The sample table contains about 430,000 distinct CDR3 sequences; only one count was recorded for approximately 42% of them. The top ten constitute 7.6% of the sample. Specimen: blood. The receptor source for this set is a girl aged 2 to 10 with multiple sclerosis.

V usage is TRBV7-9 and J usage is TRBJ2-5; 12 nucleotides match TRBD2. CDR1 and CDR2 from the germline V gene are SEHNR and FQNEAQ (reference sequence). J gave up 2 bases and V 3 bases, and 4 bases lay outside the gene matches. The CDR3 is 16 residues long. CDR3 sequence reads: CASSLGLAGPQETQYF. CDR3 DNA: TGTGCCAGCAGCTTGGGACTAGCGGGCCCTCAAGAGACCCAGTACTTC.

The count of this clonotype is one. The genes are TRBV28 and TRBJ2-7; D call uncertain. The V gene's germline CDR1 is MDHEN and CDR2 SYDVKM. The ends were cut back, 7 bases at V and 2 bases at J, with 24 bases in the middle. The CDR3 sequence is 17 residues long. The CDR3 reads CASNQPVGTRNPYEQYF. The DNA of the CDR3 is TGTGCCAGCAATCAACCCGTGGGAACCCGAAACCCCTACGAGCAGTACTTC.

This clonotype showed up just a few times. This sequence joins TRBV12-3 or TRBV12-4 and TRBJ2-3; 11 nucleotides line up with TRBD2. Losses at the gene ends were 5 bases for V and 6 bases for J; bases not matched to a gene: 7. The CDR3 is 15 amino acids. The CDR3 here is CASSLSGGAFDTQYF. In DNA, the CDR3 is TGTGCCAGCAGTCTTAGCGGGGGGGCATTCGATACGCAGTATTTT.

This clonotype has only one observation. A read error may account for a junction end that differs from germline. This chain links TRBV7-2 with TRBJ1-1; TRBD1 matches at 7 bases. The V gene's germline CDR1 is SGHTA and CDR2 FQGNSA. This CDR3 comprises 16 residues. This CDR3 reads CASSLVRDSRTTGAFF. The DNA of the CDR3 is TGTGCCAGCAGCTTAGTACGGGACAGCCGAACAACTGGAGCTTTCTTT.

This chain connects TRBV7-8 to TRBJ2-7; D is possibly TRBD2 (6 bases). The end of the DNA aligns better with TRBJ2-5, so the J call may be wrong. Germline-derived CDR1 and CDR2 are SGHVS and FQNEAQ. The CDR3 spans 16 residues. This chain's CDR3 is CASSLNFGGEEETQYF. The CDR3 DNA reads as TGTGCCAGCAGCTTGAATTTCGGGGGAGAAGAAGAGACCCAGTACTTC.

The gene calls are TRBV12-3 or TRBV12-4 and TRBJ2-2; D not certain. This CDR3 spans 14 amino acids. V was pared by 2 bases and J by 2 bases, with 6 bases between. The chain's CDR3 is CASSLYVNTGELFF. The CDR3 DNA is TGTGCCAGCAGTTTATATGTTAACACCGGGGAGCTGTTTTTT.

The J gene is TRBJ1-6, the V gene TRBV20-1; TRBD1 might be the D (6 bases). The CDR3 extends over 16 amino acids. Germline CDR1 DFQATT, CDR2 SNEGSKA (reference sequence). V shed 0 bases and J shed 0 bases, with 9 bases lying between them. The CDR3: CSAREQGFSYNSPLHF. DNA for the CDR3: TGCAGTGCTAGAGAACAGGGATTCTCCTATAATTCACCCCTCCACTTT.

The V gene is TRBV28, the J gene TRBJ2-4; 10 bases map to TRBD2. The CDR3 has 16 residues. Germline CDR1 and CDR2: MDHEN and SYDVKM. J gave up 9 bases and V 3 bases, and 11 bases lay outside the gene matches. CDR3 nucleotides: TGTGCCAGCAGTTTCGTCTCTAGCGGGAGTAGGGGCATTCAGTACTTC. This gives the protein CASSFVSSGSRGIQYF.

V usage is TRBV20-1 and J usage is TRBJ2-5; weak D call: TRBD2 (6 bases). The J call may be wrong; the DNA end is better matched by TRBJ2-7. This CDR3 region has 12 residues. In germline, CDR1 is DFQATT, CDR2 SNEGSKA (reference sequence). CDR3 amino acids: CSGGRSVVEQYF. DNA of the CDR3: TGCAGTGGGGGGAGGTCGGTGGTCGAGCAGTACTTC.

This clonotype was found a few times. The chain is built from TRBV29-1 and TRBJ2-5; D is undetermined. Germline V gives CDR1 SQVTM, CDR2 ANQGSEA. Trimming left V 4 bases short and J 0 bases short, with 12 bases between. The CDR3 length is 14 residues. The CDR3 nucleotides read TGCAGCGTTGGCCGGCTACTGTACCAAGAGACCCAGTACTTC. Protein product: CSVGRLLYQETQYF.

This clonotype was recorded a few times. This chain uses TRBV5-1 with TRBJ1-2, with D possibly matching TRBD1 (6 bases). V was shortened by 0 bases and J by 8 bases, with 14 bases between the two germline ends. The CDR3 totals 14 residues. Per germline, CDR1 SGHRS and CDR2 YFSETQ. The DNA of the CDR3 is TGCGCCAGCAGCTTGGATCTGGGGGCGAGGGGCTACACCTTC. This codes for CASSLDLGARGYTF.

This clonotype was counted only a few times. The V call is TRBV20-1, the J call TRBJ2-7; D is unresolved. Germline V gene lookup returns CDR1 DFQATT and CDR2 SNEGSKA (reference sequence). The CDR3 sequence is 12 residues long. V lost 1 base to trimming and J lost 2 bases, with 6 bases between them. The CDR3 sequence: CSARAGTYEQYF. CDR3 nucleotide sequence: TGCAGTGCTAGAGCGGGCACCTACGAGCAGTACTTC.

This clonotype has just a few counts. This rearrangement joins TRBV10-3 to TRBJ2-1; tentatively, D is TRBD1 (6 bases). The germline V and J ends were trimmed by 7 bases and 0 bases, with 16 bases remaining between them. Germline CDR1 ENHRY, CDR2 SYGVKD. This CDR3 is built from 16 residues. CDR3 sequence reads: CAIMSGGLSSYNEQFF. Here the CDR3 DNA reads TGTGCCATCATGAGTGGGGGCCTGAGCTCCTACAATGAGCAGTTCTTC.

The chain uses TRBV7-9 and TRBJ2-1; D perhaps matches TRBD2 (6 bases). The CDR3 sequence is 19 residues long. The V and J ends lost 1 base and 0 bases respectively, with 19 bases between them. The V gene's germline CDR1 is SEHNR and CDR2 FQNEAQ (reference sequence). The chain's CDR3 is CASSLVSRDSLSSYNEQFF. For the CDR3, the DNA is TGTGCCAGCAGCTTAGTGTCTCGGGACTCTTTGAGCTCCTACAATGAGCAGTTCTTC.

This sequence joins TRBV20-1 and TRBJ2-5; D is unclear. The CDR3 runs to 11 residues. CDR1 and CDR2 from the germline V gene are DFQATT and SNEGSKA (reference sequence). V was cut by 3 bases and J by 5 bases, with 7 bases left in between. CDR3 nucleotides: TGCAGTGCTAGCTTGTCGGAGACCCAGTACTTC. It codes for CSASLSETQYF.

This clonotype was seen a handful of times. CDR3 region: CASSDPGLAKADTQYF. The CDR3 nucleotides read TGTGCCAGCAGCGACCCGGGACTAGCGAAGGCAGATACGCAGTATTTT. The rearrangement links TRBV27 to TRBJ2-3; 10 nucleotides agree with TRBD2. Germline loops: CDR1 MNHEY, CDR2 SMNVEV (reference sequence). Trimming took 6 bases from V and 4 from J; bases not matched to a gene: 10. CDR3 size: 16 residues.

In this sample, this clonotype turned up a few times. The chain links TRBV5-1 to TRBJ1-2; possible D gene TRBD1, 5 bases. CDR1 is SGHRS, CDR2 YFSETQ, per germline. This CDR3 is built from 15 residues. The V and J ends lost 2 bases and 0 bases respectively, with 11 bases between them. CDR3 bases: TGCGCCAGCAGCTTAGGGGTAGTAGCTAACTATGGCTACACCTTC. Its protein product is CASSLGVVANYGYTF.

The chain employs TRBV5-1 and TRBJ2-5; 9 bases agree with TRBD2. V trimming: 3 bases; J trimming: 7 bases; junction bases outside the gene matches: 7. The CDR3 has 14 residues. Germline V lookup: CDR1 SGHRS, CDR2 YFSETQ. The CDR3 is CASSSGTSRGTQYF. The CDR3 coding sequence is TGCGCCAGCAGCTCCGGGACTAGCCGGGGGACCCAGTACTTC. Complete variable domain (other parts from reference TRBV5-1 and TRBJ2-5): KAGVTQTPRYLIKTRGQQVTLSCSPISGHRSVSWYQQTPGQGLQFLFEYFSETQRNKGNFPGRFSGRQFSNSRSEMNVSTLELGDSALYLCASSSGTSRGTQYFGPGTRLLVL.

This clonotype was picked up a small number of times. CDR3 loop: CASSYKARLNEQFF. The CDR3 DNA reads as TGCGCCAGCAGCTACAAGGCTCGGCTCAATGAGCAGTTCTTC. The genes are TRBV4-1 and TRBJ2-1, with D hard to call. This CDR3 region has 14 residues. Trimming removed 5 bases from V and 6 bases from J, with 14 bases in between. Germline CDR1 reads MGHRA; CDR2 reads YSYEKL.

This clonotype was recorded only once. CDR3 sequence (DNA): TGTGCCAGCAGTTTCGGGACAGGGATGACCGAGCAGTACTTC. It translates to CASSFGTGMTEQYF. The chain has TRBV12-3 or TRBV12-4 and TRBJ2-5; 9 bases are shared with TRBD1. The closer fit of TRBJ2-7 to the DNA end suggests the J call may be wrong. The CDR3 runs to 14 residues.

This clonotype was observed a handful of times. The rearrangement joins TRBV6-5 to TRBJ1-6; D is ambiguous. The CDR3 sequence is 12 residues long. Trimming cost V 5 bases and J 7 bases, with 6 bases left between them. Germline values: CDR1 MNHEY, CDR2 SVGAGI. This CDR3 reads CASSDLNSPLHF. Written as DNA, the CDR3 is TGTGCCAGCAGTGACTTAAATTCACCCCTCCACTTT.

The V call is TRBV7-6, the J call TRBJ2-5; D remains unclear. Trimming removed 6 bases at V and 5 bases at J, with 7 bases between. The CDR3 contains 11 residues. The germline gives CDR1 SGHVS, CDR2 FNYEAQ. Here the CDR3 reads CASRSWETQYF. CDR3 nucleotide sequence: TGTGCCAGCAGATCTTGGGAGACCCAGTACTTC. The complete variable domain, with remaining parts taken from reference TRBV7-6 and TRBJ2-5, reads GAGVSQSPRYKVTKRGQDVALRCDPISGHVSLYWYRQALGQGPEFLTYFNYEAQQDKSGLPNDRFSAERPEGSISTLTIQRTEQRDSAMYRCASRSWETQYFGPGTRLLVL.

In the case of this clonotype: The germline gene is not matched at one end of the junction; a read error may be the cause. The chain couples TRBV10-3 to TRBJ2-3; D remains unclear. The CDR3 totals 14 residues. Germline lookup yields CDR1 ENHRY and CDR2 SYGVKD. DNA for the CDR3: TGCGCCATCAGTGAGTCGAACCCCACAGATACGCAGTATTTT. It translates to CAISESNPTDTQYF.

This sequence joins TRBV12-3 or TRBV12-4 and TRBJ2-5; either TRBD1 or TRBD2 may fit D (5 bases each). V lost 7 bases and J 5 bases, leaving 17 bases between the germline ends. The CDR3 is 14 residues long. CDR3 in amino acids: CASTPRDLGETQYF. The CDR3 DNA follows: TGTGCCAGCACCCCAAGGGACCTTGGGGAGACCCAGTACTTC.

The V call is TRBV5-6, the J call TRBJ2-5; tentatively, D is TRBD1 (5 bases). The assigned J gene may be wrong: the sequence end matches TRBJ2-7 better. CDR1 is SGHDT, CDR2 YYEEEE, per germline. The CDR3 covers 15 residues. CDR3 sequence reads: CASSPTWTWPYEQYF. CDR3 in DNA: TGTGCCAGCAGCCCAACTTGGACATGGCCCTACGAGCAGTACTTC.

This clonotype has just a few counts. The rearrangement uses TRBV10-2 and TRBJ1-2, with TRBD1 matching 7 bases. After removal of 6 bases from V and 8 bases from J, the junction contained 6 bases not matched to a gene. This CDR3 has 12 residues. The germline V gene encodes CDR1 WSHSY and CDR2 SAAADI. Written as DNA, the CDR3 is TGCGCCAGCAGAGCTCCAGGGGGGGGCTACACCTTC. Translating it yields CASRAPGGGYTF.

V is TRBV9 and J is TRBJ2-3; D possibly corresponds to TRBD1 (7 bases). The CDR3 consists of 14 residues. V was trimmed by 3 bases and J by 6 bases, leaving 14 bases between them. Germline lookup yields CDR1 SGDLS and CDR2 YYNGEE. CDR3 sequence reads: CASSGGTAGDTQYF. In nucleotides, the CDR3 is TGTGCCAGCAGCGGCGGGACAGCTGGGGATACGCAGTATTTT.

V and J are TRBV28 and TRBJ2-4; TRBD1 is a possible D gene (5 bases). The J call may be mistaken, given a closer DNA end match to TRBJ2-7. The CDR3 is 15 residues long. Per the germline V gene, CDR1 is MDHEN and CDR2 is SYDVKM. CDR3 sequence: CASTSPTAGLYEQYF. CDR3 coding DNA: TGTGCCAGCACCTCCCCCACGGCAGGGTTGTACGAGCAGTACTTC.

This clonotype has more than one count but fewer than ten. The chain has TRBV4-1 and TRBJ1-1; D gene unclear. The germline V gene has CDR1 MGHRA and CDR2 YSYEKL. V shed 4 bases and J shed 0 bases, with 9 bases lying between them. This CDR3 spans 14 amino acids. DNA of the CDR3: TGCGCCAGCAGCCTTGGACCTTTGAACACTGAAGCTTTCTTT. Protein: CASSLGPLNTEAFF.

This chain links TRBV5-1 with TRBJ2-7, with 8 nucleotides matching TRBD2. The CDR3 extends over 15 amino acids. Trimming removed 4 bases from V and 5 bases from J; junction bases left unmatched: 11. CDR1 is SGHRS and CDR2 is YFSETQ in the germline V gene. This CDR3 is CASSPTSEGEDEQYF. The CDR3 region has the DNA TGCGCCAGCAGCCCGACTAGCGAGGGTGAGGACGAGCAGTACTTC.

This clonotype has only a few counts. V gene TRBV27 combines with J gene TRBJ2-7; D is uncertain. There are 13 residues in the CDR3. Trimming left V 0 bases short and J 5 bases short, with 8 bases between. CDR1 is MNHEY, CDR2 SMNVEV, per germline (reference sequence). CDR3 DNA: TGTGCCAGCAGTTTATCTCCCCTCCACGAGCAGTACTTC. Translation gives CASSLSPLHEQYF.